Below, one TCR beta chain is given with its context. This CDR3 region has 13 residues. Germline V gene lookup returns CDR1 SNHLY and CDR2 FYNNEI. V lost 4 bases and J 5 bases, leaving 11 bases between the germline ends. The source of the sample is a study of blood T cell repertoires in COVID-19. Libraries were prepared by immunoSEQ multiplex PCR; TCRdb keeps only in-frame clonotypes and omits some of them. This table holds 200,000 to 250,000 clones, 85% to 90% found once. This TCR was recovered from a woman aged 45-65 years with acute COVID-19. The chain links TRBV2 to TRBJ1-2; D ambiguous. Material for sequencing was PBMCs or T cells enriched from blood (not recorded which). The CDR3, as DNA: TGTGCCAGCAGTGGCCATGAGGTATATGGCTACACCTTC. This encodes CASSGHEVYGYTF.